The rows below give T cell receptor beta chains drawn from one sample of a study of T cells after yellow fever vaccination. One entry per CDR3 protein, called by TCRdb with MiXCR from the 5' RACE reads. The table lists approximately 300,000 distinct CDR3 sequences, approximately 13% of them singletons. Sequenced material: CD4+ T cells sorted from PBMCs, taken 45 days after the yellow fever booster vaccination. These receptors were collected from a man in his thirties or forties who received the YFV17D yellow fever vaccine. Both conserved end residues are part of each CDR3. Each record gives: CDR3 protein, CDR3 DNA, J gene, D gene, clone size, CDR3 length, V gene. The D gene is left open where the match is weak. Clone size, where shown, is once, few, many, or a class for clones that have expanded.

cdr3_aa: CATSEGIRDTQYF
cdr3_nt: TGTGCCACCAGTGAAGGGATTCGCGATACGCAGTATTTT
j_call: TRBJ2-3
d_call: .
clone_size: few
cdr3_length: 13
v_call: TRBV24-1

cdr3_aa: CASSYGGVYEQYF
cdr3_nt: TGTGCCAGCAGTTACGGTGGGGTCTACGAGCAGTACTTC
j_call: TRBJ2-7
d_call: .
clone_size: .
cdr3_length: 13
v_call: TRBV6-5

cdr3_aa: CSANDETGQISYNEQFF
cdr3_nt: TGCAGTGCTAATGACGAGACGGGACAAATTTCCTACAATGAGCAGTTCTTC
j_call: TRBJ2-1
d_call: .
clone_size: .
cdr3_length: 17
v_call: TRBV20-1

cdr3_aa: CASSIGGTESYEQYF
cdr3_nt: TGTGCCAGCAGTATAGGGGGGACAGAGTCCTACGAGCAGTACTTC
j_call: TRBJ2-7
d_call: .
clone_size: few
cdr3_length: 15
v_call: TRBV28

cdr3_aa: CSVVRGTGELFF
cdr3_nt: TGCAGCGTTGTTCGGGGCACCGGGGAGCTGTTTTTT
j_call: TRBJ2-2
d_call: .
clone_size: .
cdr3_length: 12
v_call: TRBV29-1

cdr3_aa: CASSRPGQRNEQFF
cdr3_nt: TGTGCCAGCAGCCGACCGGGACAGAGAAATGAGCAGTTCTTC
j_call: TRBJ2-1
d_call: TRBD1
clone_size: .
cdr3_length: 14
v_call: TRBV6-2/TRBV6-3

cdr3_aa: CASSLSRGVNYGYTF
cdr3_nt: TGTGCCAGCAGCTTATCGCGCGGGGTTAACTATGGCTACACCTTC
j_call: TRBJ1-2
d_call: .
clone_size: .
cdr3_length: 15
v_call: TRBV7-9

cdr3_aa: CASSLGRLYEQYF
cdr3_nt: TGTGCCAGCAGTCTCGGACGGCTCTACGAGCAGTACTTC
j_call: TRBJ2-7
d_call: .
clone_size: few
cdr3_length: 13
v_call: TRBV12-3/TRBV12-4

cdr3_aa: CASSLYLAEAQETQYF
cdr3_nt: TGTGCCAGCAGCTTATACCTAGCGGAGGCCCAAGAGACCCAGTACTTC
j_call: TRBJ2-5
d_call: TRBD2
clone_size: few
cdr3_length: 16
v_call: TRBV7-2

cdr3_aa: CASSYSVGGTSNTEAFF
cdr3_nt: TGTGCCAGCAGTTACTCTGTTGGGGGCACCTCGAACACTGAAGCTTTCTTT
j_call: TRBJ1-1
d_call: .
clone_size: .
cdr3_length: 17
v_call: TRBV6-5

cdr3_aa: CASRGGTSGLTNTGELFF
cdr3_nt: TGTGCCAGCCGCGGGGGGACTAGCGGGCTCACGAACACCGGGGAGCTGTTTTTT
j_call: TRBJ2-2
d_call: TRBD2
clone_size: .
cdr3_length: 18
v_call: TRBV6-2/TRBV6-3

cdr3_aa: CASSPSTGREQFF
cdr3_nt: TGTGCCAGCAGCCCCTCGACAGGCCGCGAGCAGTTCTTC
j_call: TRBJ2-1
d_call: .
clone_size: .
cdr3_length: 13
v_call: TRBV12-3/TRBV12-4

cdr3_aa: CSATRLAGRDTDTQYF
cdr3_nt: TGCAGTGCTACCCGACTAGCGGGAAGGGACACAGATACGCAGTATTTT
j_call: TRBJ2-3
d_call: TRBD2
clone_size: .
cdr3_length: 16
v_call: TRBV20-1

cdr3_aa: CASSLRSTGRLAGHYEQYF
cdr3_nt: TGTGCCAGCAGCTTACGGTCGACTGGGAGGCTAGCGGGACACTACGAGCAGTACTTC
j_call: TRBJ2-7
d_call: TRBD2
clone_size: few
cdr3_length: 19
v_call: TRBV7-8

cdr3_aa: CSVAKGPGLSYEQYF
cdr3_nt: TGCAGCGTTGCAAAGGGGCCGGGACTCTCCTACGAGCAGTACTTC
j_call: TRBJ2-7
d_call: .
clone_size: .
cdr3_length: 15
v_call: TRBV29-1

cdr3_aa: CASSSRTGTGFHEQYF
cdr3_nt: TGTGCCAGCAGCTCCAGAACCGGGACAGGGTTCCACGAGCAGTACTTC
j_call: TRBJ2-7
d_call: TRBD1
clone_size: .
cdr3_length: 16
v_call: TRBV7-6

cdr3_aa: CSASKATEAFF
cdr3_nt: TGCAGTGCTAGTAAGGCCACTGAAGCTTTCTTT
j_call: TRBJ1-1
d_call: .
clone_size: .
cdr3_length: 11
v_call: TRBV20-1

cdr3_aa: CASSWGLAQEGQETQYF
cdr3_nt: TGTGCCAGCAGCTGGGGACTAGCGCAGGAAGGACAAGAGACCCAGTACTTC
j_call: TRBJ2-5
d_call: TRBD2
clone_size: .
cdr3_length: 17
v_call: TRBV7-9

cdr3_aa: CASSQTENEQYF
cdr3_nt: TGCGCCAGCAGCCAGACAGAGAACGAGCAGTACTTC
j_call: TRBJ2-7
d_call: .
clone_size: .
cdr3_length: 12
v_call: TRBV4-1

cdr3_aa: CASSPNRRGRELFF
cdr3_nt: TGTGCCAGCAGCCCCAACAGAAGGGGGAGGGAGCTGTTTTTT
j_call: TRBJ2-2
d_call: .
clone_size: .
cdr3_length: 14
v_call: TRBV14

cdr3_aa: CSARIQGNTEAFF
cdr3_nt: TGCAGTGCTAGAATACAGGGGAACACTGAAGCTTTCTTT
j_call: TRBJ1-1
d_call: .
clone_size: few
cdr3_length: 13
v_call: TRBV20-1

cdr3_aa: CSALEGGAANYNEQFF
cdr3_nt: TGCAGCGCCCTTGAGGGGGGTGCGGCCAATTACAATGAGCAGTTCTTC
j_call: TRBJ2-1
d_call: .
clone_size: few
cdr3_length: 16
v_call: TRBV29-1

cdr3_aa: CASSPGILYQETQYF
cdr3_nt: TGTGCCAGCAGCCCAGGGATCTTGTACCAAGAGACCCAGTACTTC
j_call: TRBJ2-5
d_call: .
clone_size: few
cdr3_length: 15
v_call: TRBV9

cdr3_aa: CASRPLDSTYEQYF
cdr3_nt: TGTGCCAGCAGGCCACTAGACAGTACCTACGAGCAGTACTTC
j_call: TRBJ2-7
d_call: .
clone_size: few
cdr3_length: 14
v_call: TRBV6-1

cdr3_aa: CSVESFGGYTF
cdr3_nt: TGCAGCGTTGAAAGTTTCGGAGGCTACACCTTC
j_call: TRBJ1-2
d_call: .
clone_size: few
cdr3_length: 11
v_call: TRBV29-1

cdr3_aa: CSARSGGFNTEAFF
cdr3_nt: TGCAGTGCTAGATCGGGGGGTTTTAACACTGAAGCTTTCTTT
j_call: TRBJ1-1
d_call: .
clone_size: many
cdr3_length: 14
v_call: TRBV20-1

cdr3_aa: CASSQSYTEAFF
cdr3_nt: TGTGCCAGCAGCCAAAGCTACACTGAAGCTTTCTTT
j_call: TRBJ1-1
d_call: .
clone_size: few
cdr3_length: 12
v_call: TRBV3-1

cdr3_aa: CASSFQAGEQFF
cdr3_nt: TGTGCCAGCAGCTTCCAGGCGGGGGAGCAGTTCTTC
j_call: TRBJ2-1
d_call: .
clone_size: .
cdr3_length: 12
v_call: TRBV11-2

cdr3_aa: CSVAVGSRTYNEQFF
cdr3_nt: TGCAGCGTCGCCGTGGGGAGCCGAACCTACAATGAGCAGTTCTTC
j_call: TRBJ2-1
d_call: .
clone_size: .
cdr3_length: 15
v_call: TRBV29-1

cdr3_aa: CASSPGLATSNEQFF
cdr3_nt: TGTGCCAGCTCACCCGGACTAGCGACCTCAAATGAGCAGTTCTTC
j_call: TRBJ2-1
d_call: TRBD2
clone_size: .
cdr3_length: 15
v_call: TRBV18

cdr3_aa: CASSQAPSPSGIYNEQFF
cdr3_nt: TGTGCCAGCAGCCAAGCCCCGTCCCCTAGCGGGATCTACAATGAGCAGTTCTTC
j_call: TRBJ2-1
d_call: TRBD2
clone_size: few
cdr3_length: 18
v_call: TRBV3-1

cdr3_aa: CATGGYNEQFF
cdr3_nt: TGTGCTACTGGGGGCTACAATGAGCAGTTCTTC
j_call: TRBJ2-1
d_call: .
clone_size: few
cdr3_length: 11
v_call: TRBV7-9

cdr3_aa: CASSAYRDRPYEQYF
cdr3_nt: TGTGCCAGCAGTGCATACCGGGACAGACCTTACGAGCAGTACTTC
j_call: TRBJ2-7
d_call: TRBD1
clone_size: many
cdr3_length: 15
v_call: TRBV27

cdr3_aa: CASSYLQGSFGYSPLHF
cdr3_nt: TGTGCCAGCAGTTACCTACAGGGGTCTTTTGGGTATTCACCCCTCCACTTT
j_call: TRBJ1-6
d_call: TRBD1
clone_size: .
cdr3_length: 17
v_call: TRBV6-5

cdr3_aa: CSVHTENYGYTF
cdr3_nt: TGCAGCGTTCATACAGAGAACTATGGCTACACCTTC
j_call: TRBJ1-2
d_call: .
clone_size: few
cdr3_length: 12
v_call: TRBV29-1

cdr3_aa: CASSSGTGLDTQYF
cdr3_nt: TGTGCCAGCAGCTCCGGGACAGGGCTAGATACGCAGTATTTT
j_call: TRBJ2-3
d_call: TRBD1
clone_size: .
cdr3_length: 14
v_call: TRBV7-3

cdr3_aa: CASSSPAEGGHNEQFF
cdr3_nt: TGTGCCAGCAGCTCGCCAGCGGAGGGGGGCCACAATGAGCAGTTCTTC
j_call: TRBJ2-1
d_call: .
clone_size: few
cdr3_length: 16
v_call: TRBV11-3

cdr3_aa: CASSQKFLARSGNEQFF
cdr3_nt: TGCGCCAGCAGCCAAAAGTTTCTTGCGCGCTCGGGGAATGAGCAGTTCTTC
j_call: TRBJ2-1
d_call: .
clone_size: few
cdr3_length: 17
v_call: TRBV4-3

cdr3_aa: CASSFIGRATNEKLFF
cdr3_nt: TGTGCCAGCAGCTTCATCGGTAGAGCAACTAATGAAAAACTGTTTTTT
j_call: TRBJ1-4
d_call: .
clone_size: .
cdr3_length: 16
v_call: TRBV7-2

cdr3_aa: CSAAIARGGAIGEQYF
cdr3_nt: TGCAGTGCCGCAATAGCCCGAGGGGGCGCAATTGGCGAGCAGTACTTC
j_call: TRBJ2-7
d_call: TRBD1
clone_size: few
cdr3_length: 16
v_call: TRBV20-1

cdr3_aa: CSARDPSGSYNEQFF
cdr3_nt: TGCAGTGCTAGAGACCCAAGCGGCTCCTACAATGAGCAGTTCTTC
j_call: TRBJ2-1
d_call: .
clone_size: few
cdr3_length: 15
v_call: TRBV20-1

cdr3_aa: CSVEFNNEQFF
cdr3_nt: TGCAGCGTTGAATTCAACAATGAGCAGTTCTTC
j_call: TRBJ2-1
d_call: .
clone_size: few
cdr3_length: 11
v_call: TRBV29-1